One sample yielded the 11 T cell receptor beta chains listed below, sequenced in a study of response to subunit inactivated influenza vaccine. TCRdb used MiXCR to reprocess the RT-PCR reads, holding one entry per CDR3 protein. The sample lists around 790,000 distinct CDR3 sequences; less than 25% were seen once. The specimen comprised PBMCs from blood, sampled roughly 5 days after vaccination. The receptors were gathered from a man aged 50 to 59 who received an inactivated influenza vaccine.

In this sample, this clonotype turned up a few times. This rearrangement joins TRBV15 to TRBJ2-3, with 16 bases fitting TRBD2. V shed 4 bases and J 2 bases; nucleotides not matched to a gene: 3. The CDR3 length is 17 residues. The germline gives CDR1 LNHNV, CDR2 YYDKDF (reference sequence). CDR3 sequence: CATSIGTSGRATDTQYF. CDR3 nucleotides: TGTGCCACCAGCATCGGGACTAGCGGGAGGGCCACAGATACGCAGTATTTT.

V gene TRBV4-3 combines with J gene TRBJ2-5; no firm D call. This CDR3 contains 12 residues. Trimming removed 6 bases at V and 8 bases at J, with 13 bases between. The germline gives CDR1 LGHNA, CDR2 YSLEER. CDR3: CASSWVDDTQYF. The CDR3 DNA reads TGCGCCAGCAGTTGGGTGGATGACACCCAGTACTTC.

The chain carries TRBV6-1 and TRBJ1-1, with D maybe TRBD1 (5 bases). Germline CDR1 and CDR2: MNHNS and SASEGT. V gave up 5 bases and J gave up 0 bases, with 19 bases separating them. The CDR3 has 17 amino acids. The CDR3 DNA reads as TGTGCCAGCAGTCGCGACAGTTCACTAGTCATGAACACTGAAGCTTTCTTT. Translating gives CASSRDSSLVMNTEAFF.

This clonotype was detected only a few times. This rearrangement joins TRBV29-1 to TRBJ2-3; TRBD1 matches at 7 bases. The CDR3 runs to 13 residues. The trim removed 7 bases at V and 4 bases at J, leaving 8 bases unmatched. Germline-derived CDR1 and CDR2 are SQVTM and ANQGSEA. The CDR3 DNA sequence: TGCAGCGACCGACAGGGTATCGCAGATACGCAGTATTTT. This gives the protein CSDRQGIADTQYF.

The table lists this clonotype with a few counts. This CDR3 reads CSAAGLGGRVTEAFF. For the CDR3, the DNA is TGCAGTGCGGCGGGGTTAGGGGGCCGGGTCACTGAAGCTTTCTTT. This sequence joins TRBV20-1 and TRBJ1-1; TRBD1 matches 7 bases. The length of the CDR3 is 15 residues. V shed 6 bases, J shed 4 bases, and the junction held 14 bases outside the gene matches. Germline lookup yields CDR1 DFQATT and CDR2 SNEGSKA (reference sequence).

This clonotype was detected many times. The rearrangement uses TRBV2 and TRBJ1-1; perhaps TRBD1 as D (6 bases). V was cut by 7 bases and J by 1 base, with 22 bases left in between. The CDR3 consists of 17 residues. In germline, CDR1 is SNHLY, CDR2 FYNNEI. This chain's CDR3 is CASIQGVLPPTNTEAFF. CDR3 bases: TGTGCCAGCATACAGGGTGTTCTTCCCCCCACGAACACTGAAGCTTTCTTT.

The genes are TRBV5-1 and TRBJ1-6; D gene uncertain. The CDR3 length is 14 residues. The V gene's germline CDR1 is SGHRS and CDR2 YFSETQ. The V end was cut by 0 bases, the J end by 8 bases, with 9 bases between. The DNA for the CDR3 is TGCGCCAGCAGCTTGGGCCGACCGGATTCACCCCTCCACTTT. It codes for CASSLGRPDSPLHF.

The V call is TRBV11-2, the J call TRBJ2-2; no firm D call. Per germline, CDR1 SGHAT and CDR2 FQNNGV. The CDR3 has 13 residues. The V gene lost 3 bases and the J gene lost 8 bases, with 10 bases spanning the gap. CDR3 residues: CASSFNFRGELFF. The CDR3 DNA is TGTGCCAGCAGCTTTAATTTTAGGGGGGAGCTGTTTTTT.

Remarks on this clonotype: One end of the junction varies from germline; a read error may be responsible. The chain's CDR3 is CASSGGRTKEKLFF. CDR3 DNA sequence: TGTGCCAGCAGCGGAGGGAGAACTAAGGAAAAACTGTTTTTT. This chain uses TRBV9 with TRBJ1-4; no firm D call. This CDR3 has 14 residues. Looked up from germline, CDR1 is SGDLS and CDR2 is YYNGEE.

This clonotype was detected a few times. The chain recombines TRBV6-2 or TRBV6-3 with TRBJ1-2; TRBD1 agrees at 7 bases. CDR3 length: 12 residues. With 9 bases clipped from V and 8 bases from J, the junction kept 9 bases outside the gene matches. Germline CDR1 MNHEY, CDR2 SVGEGT. Written as DNA, the CDR3 is TGTGCCAGTCACAGGGGAGTGCAAGGCTACACCTTC. Encoded protein: CASHRGVQGYTF.

The chain has TRBV2 and TRBJ2-1; possibly TRBD1 for D (5 bases). Trimming left V 3 bases short and J 2 bases short, with 11 bases between. Per germline, CDR1 SNHLY and CDR2 FYNNEI. The CDR3 runs to 15 residues. The CDR3, as DNA: TGTGCCAGCAGTGATGGGGCAACCCCCTACAATGAGCAGTTCTTC. It encodes CASSDGATPYNEQFF.